Shown below are 5 T cell receptor beta chains from a single sample sequenced in a study of blood T cells in healthy people across ages. Together with a sample-barcoded 5' primer, a J-beta primer mix was included in a second PCR lasting roughly 6 to 12 cycles. TCRdb re-called the 5' RACE reads through MiXCR, storing one row per CDR3 protein. The repertoire holds about 680,000 distinct CDR3 sequences, with over 45% as singletons. The sample comprised blood. The source is a woman aged 55-70 years in good health.

On this clonotype: One end of the junction fails to match germline, which may point to a read error. The chain recombines TRBV5-4 with TRBJ1-4; D unclear. The CDR3 covers 13 residues. CDR1 SGHNT and CDR2 YYREEE come from the germline V gene (reference sequence). The CDR3 nucleotides read TGTGCCAGCGGCTTAGGATTGAATGAAAAACTGTTTTTT. It codes for CASGLGLNEKLFF.

The chain has TRBV28 and TRBJ2-3; 9 bases are a match to TRBD2. CDR1 is MDHEN and CDR2 is SYDVKM in the germline V gene. J gave up 6 bases and V 7 bases, and 8 bases lay outside the gene matches. The CDR3 has 14 amino acids. CDR3 nucleotide sequence: TGTGCCAGCATAGGGACTAGCTGGACGGATACGCAGTATTTT. It yields the protein CASIGTSWTDTQYF.

DNA for the CDR3: TGTGCCAGCAGGATCGCGGGAAGTTATGGCTACACCTTC. This sequence encodes CASRIAGSYGYTF. The rearrangement links TRBV13 to TRBJ1-2; D ambiguous. The CDR3 has 13 residues. In germline, CDR1 is PRHDT, CDR2 FYEKMQ (reference sequence). V dropped 6 bases and J dropped 5 bases, with 13 bases sitting between them.

This clonotype has at least ten counts. V and J are TRBV4-2 and TRBJ2-7; TRBD1 is a possible D gene (6 bases). Trimming removed 3 bases at V and 2 bases at J, with 17 bases between. CDR1 LGHNA and CDR2 YNFKEQ come from the germline V gene. The CDR3 loop spans 16 amino acids. CDR3: CASSQGAGPSPYEQYF. As DNA, the CDR3 is TGTGCCAGCAGCCAGGGGGCAGGGCCCTCTCCCTACGAGCAGTACTTC.

The V gene is TRBV7-2, the J gene TRBJ1-2; D remains ambiguous. CDR1 and CDR2 (germline): SGHTA, FQGNSA. V dropped 1 base and J dropped 4 bases, with 10 bases sitting between them. The CDR3 has 14 amino acids. The CDR3 here is CASSLEIWSYGYTF. DNA of the CDR3: TGTGCCAGCAGCTTAGAGATATGGAGCTATGGCTACACCTTC.